This record covers a single T cell receptor beta chain. The data were obtained in a study of blood T cell repertoires in COVID-19. Clones were sequenced by immunoSEQ multiplex PCR, and TCRdb holds only the in-frame ones, with some missing. The sample includes some 290,000 clones, 90% to 95% of them seen just once. Trimming pared 3 bases from V and 4 bases from J, leaving 12 bases between. Germline V gene data show CDR1 as LNHDA and CDR2 as SQIVND (reference sequence). There are 14 residues in the CDR3. The clonotype originates from a woman aged 25-40 years who had been exposed to COVID-19. The sequencing sample was made of PBMCs or T cells enriched from blood (not recorded which). The chain joins TRBV19 to TRBJ1-1; D might be TRBD1 (6 bases). The CDR3 DNA sequence: TGTGCCAGTAGTATGGGGGCCGCCGGCACTGAAGCTTTCTTT. It specifies CASSMGAAGTEAFF.